There are a few counts of the clone carrying this T cell receptor beta chain. The antigen is undetermined. This entry comes from a study of beta chain features in type 1 diabetes. Study-level points and caveats: Patients and controls would share equally any PCR tilt toward shorter templates. Shortening of TCRB CDR3s, moderate but significant, appeared in all four CD4+ subsets of Type 1 diabetes patients.

Germline CDR1 and CDR2: SGDLS and YYNGEE. V lost 0 bases and J 5 bases, leaving 15 bases between the germline ends. There are 15 residues in the CDR3. The investigators reverse transcribed all of the isolated RNA, so they sequenced expressed TCRB transcripts. Data came from immunoSEQ multiplex PCR; TCRdb stores just in-frame clones and leaves some out. Of 350,000 to 400,000 clones listed, over 10% are singletons. The chain links TRBV9 to TRBJ2-7; no clear D gene. This sequence was found in a young woman with type 1 diabetes. Specimen: naive CD4+ T cells from blood. The chain's CDR3 is CASSVGPGFEDEQYF. The CDR3 DNA is TGTGCCAGCAGCGTAGGGCCTGGGTTTGAGGACGAGCAGTACTTC.